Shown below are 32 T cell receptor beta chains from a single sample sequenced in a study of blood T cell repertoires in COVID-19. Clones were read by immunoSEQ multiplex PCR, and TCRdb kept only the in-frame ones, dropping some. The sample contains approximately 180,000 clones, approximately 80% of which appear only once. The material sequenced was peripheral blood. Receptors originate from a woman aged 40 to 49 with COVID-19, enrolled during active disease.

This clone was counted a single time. For the CDR3, the DNA is TGCGCCAGCAAGGGGGAACGAAGTGACTACGAGCAGTACTTC. This encodes CASKGERSDYEQYF. V gene TRBV5-1 combines with J gene TRBJ2-7; tentatively, D is TRBD1 (6 bases). Germline V gives CDR1 SGHRS, CDR2 YFSETQ. This CDR3 has 14 residues. V lost 6 bases to trimming and J lost 3 bases, with 16 bases between them.

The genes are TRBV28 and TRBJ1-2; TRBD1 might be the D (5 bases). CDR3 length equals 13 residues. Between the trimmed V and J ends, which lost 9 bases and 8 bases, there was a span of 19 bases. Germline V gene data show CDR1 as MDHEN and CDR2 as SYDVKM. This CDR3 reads CASTSSGKSGYTF. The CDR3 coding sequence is TGTGCCAGTACGAGCTCAGGGAAATCAGGCTACACCTTC.

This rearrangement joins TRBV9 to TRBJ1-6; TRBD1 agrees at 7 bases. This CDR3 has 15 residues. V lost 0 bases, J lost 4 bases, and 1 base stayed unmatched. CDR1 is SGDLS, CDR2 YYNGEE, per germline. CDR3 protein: CASSVGQGYNSPLHF. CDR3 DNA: TGTGCCAGCAGCGTAGGACAGGGTTATAATTCACCCCTCCACTTT.

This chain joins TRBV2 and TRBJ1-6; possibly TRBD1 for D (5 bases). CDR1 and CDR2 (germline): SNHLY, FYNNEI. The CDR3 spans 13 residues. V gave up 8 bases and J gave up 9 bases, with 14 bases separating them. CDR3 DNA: TGTGCCAGCCTCGGGGGGGTGAGTTCACCCCTCCACTTT. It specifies CASLGGVSSPLHF. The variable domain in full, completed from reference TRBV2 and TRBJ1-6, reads EPEVTQTPSHQVTQMGQEVILRCVPISNHLYFYWYRQILGQKVEFLVSFYNNEISEKSEIFDDQFSVERPDGSNFTLKIRSTKLEDSAMYFCASLGGVSSPLHFGNGTRLTVT.

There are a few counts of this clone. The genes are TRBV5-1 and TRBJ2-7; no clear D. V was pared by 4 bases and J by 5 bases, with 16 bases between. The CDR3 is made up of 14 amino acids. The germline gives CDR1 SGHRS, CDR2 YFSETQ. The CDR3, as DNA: TGCGCCAGCAGCGAAGGTGAGGCGGAACACGAGCAGTACTTC. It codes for CASSEGEAEHEQYF.

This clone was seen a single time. CDR3 bases: TGTGCCAGCAGTGAGGACAGGGAAGCCTACAATGAGCAGTTCTTC. It is translated as CASSEDREAYNEQFF. The rearrangement uses TRBV6-4 and TRBJ2-1; TRBD1 agrees at 8 bases. Germline CDR1 and CDR2: MRHNA and SNTAGT. The CDR3 consists of 15 residues. V shed 3 bases, J shed 2 bases, and the junction held 3 bases outside the gene matches.

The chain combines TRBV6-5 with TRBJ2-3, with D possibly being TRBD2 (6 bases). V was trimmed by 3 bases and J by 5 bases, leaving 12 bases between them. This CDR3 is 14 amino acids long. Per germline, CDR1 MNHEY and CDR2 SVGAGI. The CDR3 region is CASSYYLGGDTQYF. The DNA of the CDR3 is TGTGCCAGCAGTTATTACTTGGGGGGAGATACGCAGTATTTT.

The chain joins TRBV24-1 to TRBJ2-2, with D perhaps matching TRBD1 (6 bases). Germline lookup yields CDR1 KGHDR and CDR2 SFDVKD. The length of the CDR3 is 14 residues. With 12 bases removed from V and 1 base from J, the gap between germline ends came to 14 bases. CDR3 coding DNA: TGTGCCGCACAGGGTGCTCGGAACACCGGGGAGCTGTTTTTT. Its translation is CAAQGARNTGELFF.

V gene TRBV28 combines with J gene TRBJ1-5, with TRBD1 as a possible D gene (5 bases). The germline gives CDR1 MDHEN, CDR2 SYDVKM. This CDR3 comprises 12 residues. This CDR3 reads CVTQVLNQPQHF. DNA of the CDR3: TGTGTAACACAGGTATTGAATCAGCCCCAGCATTTT.

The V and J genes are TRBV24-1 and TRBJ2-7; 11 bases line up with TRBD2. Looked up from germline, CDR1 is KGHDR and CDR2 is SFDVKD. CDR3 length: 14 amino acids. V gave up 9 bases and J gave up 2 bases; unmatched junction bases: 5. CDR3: CATGGTSGTYEQYF. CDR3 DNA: TGTGCCACCGGTGGGACTAGCGGAACCTACGAGCAGTACTTC.

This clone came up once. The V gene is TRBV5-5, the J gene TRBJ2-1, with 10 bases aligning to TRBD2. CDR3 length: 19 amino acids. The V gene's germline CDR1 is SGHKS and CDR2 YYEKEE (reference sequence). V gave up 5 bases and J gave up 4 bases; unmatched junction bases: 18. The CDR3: CASSSHRGITSGIYNEQFF. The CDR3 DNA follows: TGTGCCAGCAGTTCACATCGTGGGATCACTAGCGGGATTTACAATGAGCAGTTCTTC.

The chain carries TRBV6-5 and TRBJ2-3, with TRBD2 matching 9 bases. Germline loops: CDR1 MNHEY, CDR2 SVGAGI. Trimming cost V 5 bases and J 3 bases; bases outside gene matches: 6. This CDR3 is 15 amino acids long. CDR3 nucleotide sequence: TGTGCCAGCAGTCCCTTTAGCGGGAGAACAGATACGCAGTATTTT. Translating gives CASSPFSGRTDTQYF.

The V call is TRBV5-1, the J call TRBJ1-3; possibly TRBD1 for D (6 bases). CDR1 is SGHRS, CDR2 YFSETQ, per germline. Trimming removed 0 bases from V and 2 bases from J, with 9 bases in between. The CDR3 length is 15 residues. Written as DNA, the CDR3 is TGCGCCAGCAGCTTGGCCTCAGGGGCTGGAAACACCATATATTTT. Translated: CASSLASGAGNTIYF.

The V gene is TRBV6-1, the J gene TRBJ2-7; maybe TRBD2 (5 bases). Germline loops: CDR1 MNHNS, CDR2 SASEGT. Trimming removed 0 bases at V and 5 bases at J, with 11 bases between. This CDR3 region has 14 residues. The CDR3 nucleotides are TGTGCCAGCAGTGAAGCGGGAAAAGCGGACGAGCAGTACTTC. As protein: CASSEAGKADEQYF.

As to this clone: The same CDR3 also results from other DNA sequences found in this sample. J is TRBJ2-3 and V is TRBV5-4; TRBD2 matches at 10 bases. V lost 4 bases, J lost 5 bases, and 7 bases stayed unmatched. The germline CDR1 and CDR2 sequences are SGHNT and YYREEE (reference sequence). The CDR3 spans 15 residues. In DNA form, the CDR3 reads TGTGCCAGCAGCCACAGCGGGGGGGCGGAAGATACGCAGTATTTT. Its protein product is CASSHSGGAEDTQYF.

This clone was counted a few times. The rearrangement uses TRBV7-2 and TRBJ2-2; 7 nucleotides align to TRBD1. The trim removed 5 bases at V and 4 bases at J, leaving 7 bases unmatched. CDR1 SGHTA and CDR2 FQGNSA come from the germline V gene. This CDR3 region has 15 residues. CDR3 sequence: CASSPRGRGTGELFF. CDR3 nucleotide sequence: TGTGCCAGCAGCCCAAGGGGGCGCGGCACCGGGGAGCTGTTTTTT.

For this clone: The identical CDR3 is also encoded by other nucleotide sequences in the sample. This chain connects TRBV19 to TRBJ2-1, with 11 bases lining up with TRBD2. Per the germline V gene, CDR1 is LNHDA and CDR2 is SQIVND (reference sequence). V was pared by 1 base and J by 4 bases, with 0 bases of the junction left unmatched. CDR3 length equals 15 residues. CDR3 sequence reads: CASSIGTSGYNEQFF. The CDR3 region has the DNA TGTGCCAGTAGTATAGGGACTAGCGGGTACAATGAGCAGTTCTTC.

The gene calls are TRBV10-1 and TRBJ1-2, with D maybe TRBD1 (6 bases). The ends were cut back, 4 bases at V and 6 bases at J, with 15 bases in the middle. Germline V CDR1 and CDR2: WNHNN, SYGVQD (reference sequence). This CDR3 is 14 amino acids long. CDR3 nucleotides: TGCGCCAGCAGTGCGGACAGAAGAACCCATGGCTACACCTTC. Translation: CASSADRRTHGYTF.

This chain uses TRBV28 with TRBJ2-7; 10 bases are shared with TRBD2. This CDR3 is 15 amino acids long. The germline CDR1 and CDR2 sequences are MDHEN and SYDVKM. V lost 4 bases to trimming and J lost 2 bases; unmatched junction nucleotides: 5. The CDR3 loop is CASSSSGSFTYEQYF. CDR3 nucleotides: TGTGCCAGCAGTTCTAGCGGGAGCTTCACCTACGAGCAGTACTTC. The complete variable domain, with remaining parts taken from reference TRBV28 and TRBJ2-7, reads DVKVTQSSRYLVKRTGEKVFLECVQDMDHENMFWYRQDPGLGLRLIYFSYDVKMKEKGDIPEGYSVSREKKERFSLILESASTNQTSMYLCASSSSGSFTYEQYFGPGTRLTVT.

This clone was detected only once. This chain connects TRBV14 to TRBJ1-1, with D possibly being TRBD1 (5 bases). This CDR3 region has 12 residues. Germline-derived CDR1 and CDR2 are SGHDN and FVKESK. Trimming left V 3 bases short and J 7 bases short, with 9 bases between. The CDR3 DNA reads TGTGCCAGCAGCCACGGACACCTTGAAGCTTTCTTT. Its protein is CASSHGHLEAFF.

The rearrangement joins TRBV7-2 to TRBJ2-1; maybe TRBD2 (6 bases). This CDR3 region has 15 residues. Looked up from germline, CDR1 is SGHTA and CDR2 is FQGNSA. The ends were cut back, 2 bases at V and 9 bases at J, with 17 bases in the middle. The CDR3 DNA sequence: TGTGCCAGCAGCTTATCGTCGGGAGCTTCCGGTGAGCAGTTCTTC. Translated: CASSLSSGASGEQFF.

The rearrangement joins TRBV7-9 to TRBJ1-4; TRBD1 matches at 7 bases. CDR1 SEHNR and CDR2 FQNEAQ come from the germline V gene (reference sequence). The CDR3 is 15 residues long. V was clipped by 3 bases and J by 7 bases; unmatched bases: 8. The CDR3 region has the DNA TGTGCCAGCAGCTTCGGAGGGGGCGGTGGTGAAAAACTGTTTTTT. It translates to CASSFGGGGGEKLFF.

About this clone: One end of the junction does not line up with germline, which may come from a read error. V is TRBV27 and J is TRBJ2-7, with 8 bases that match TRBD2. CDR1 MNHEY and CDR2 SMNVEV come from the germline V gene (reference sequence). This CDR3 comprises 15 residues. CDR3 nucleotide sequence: TGTGCCAGCAGCTTATACGGGGGGGACCGCTACGAGCAGTACTTC. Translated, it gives CASSLYGGDRYEQYF.

CDR3 DNA: TGTGCCAGCAGTGAAAGTGAGGCCCCTTCTCGCACTGGCTACACCTTC. Protein: CASSESEAPSRTGYTF. The chain links TRBV6-1 to TRBJ1-2; no clear D gene. CDR1 is MNHNS and CDR2 is SASEGT in the germline V gene. Trimming took 2 bases from V and 7 from J, leaving 20 bases between them. The CDR3 is 16 amino acids.

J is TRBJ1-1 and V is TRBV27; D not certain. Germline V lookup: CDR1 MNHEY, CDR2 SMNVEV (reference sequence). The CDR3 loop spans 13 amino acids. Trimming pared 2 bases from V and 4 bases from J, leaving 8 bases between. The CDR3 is CASSLARATEAFF. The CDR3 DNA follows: TGTGCCAGCAGTTTAGCGAGGGCCACTGAAGCTTTCTTT.

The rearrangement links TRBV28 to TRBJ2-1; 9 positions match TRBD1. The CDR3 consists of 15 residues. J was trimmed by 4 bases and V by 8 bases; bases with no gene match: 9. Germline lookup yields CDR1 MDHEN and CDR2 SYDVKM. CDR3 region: CASPAPGTGYNEQFF. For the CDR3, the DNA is TGTGCCAGCCCGGCCCCAGGGACAGGGTACAATGAGCAGTTCTTC. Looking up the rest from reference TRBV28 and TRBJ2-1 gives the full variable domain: DVKVTQSSRYLVKRTGEKVFLECVQDMDHENMFWYRQDPGLGLRLIYFSYDVKMKEKGDIPEGYSVSREKKERFSLILESASTNQTSMYLCASPAPGTGYNEQFFGPGTRLTVL.

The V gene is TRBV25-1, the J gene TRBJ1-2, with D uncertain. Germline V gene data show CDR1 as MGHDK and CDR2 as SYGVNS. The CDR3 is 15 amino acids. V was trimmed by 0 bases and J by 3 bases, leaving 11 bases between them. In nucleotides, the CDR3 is TGTGCCAGCAGTGAATATGGGAGGGAGGACTATGGCTACACCTTC. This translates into CASSEYGREDYGYTF.

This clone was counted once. CDR3 protein: CASSALQRGGRVTKNIQYF. The DNA for the CDR3 is TGTGCCAGCAGTGCCTTGCAGCGGGGGGGCCGTGTGACCAAAAACATTCAGTACTTC. V usage is TRBV2 and J usage is TRBJ2-4; 10 bases are shared with TRBD2. The CDR3 sequence is 19 residues long. The V gene's germline CDR1 is SNHLY and CDR2 FYNNEI. Trimming removed 4 bases from V and 2 bases from J; junction bases left unmatched: 14.

This chain's CDR3 is CASRRAPGASGNSPLHF. CDR3 in DNA: TGTGCCAGTAGACGAGCGCCGGGAGCCTCTGGCAATTCACCCCTCCACTTT. This chain links TRBV19 with TRBJ1-6; D not resolved. This CDR3 spans 17 amino acids. Germline values: CDR1 LNHDA, CDR2 SQIVND (reference sequence). Between the trimmed V and J ends, which lost 6 bases and 7 bases, there was a span of 22 bases.

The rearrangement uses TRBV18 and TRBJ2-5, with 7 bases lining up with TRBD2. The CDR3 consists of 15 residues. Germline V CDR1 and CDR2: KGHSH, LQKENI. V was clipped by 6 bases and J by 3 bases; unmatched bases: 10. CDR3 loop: CASSLALAEKETQYF. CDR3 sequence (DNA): TGTGCCAGCTCTCTCGCTCTAGCGGAAAAAGAGACCCAGTACTTC.

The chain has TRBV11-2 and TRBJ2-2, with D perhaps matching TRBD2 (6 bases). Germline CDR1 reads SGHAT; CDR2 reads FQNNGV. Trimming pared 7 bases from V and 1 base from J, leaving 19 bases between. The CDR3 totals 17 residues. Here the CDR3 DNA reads TGTGCCAGCACCCGAGGGACTCACACGGGGAACACCGGGGAGCTGTTTTTT. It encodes CASTRGTHTGNTGELFF.

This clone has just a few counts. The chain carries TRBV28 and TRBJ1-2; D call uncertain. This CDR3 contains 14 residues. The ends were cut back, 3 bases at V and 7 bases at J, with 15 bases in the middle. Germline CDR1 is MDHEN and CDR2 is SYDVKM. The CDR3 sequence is CASSLPGYLSGYTF. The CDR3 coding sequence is TGTGCCAGCAGTTTGCCCGGGTATTTGAGTGGCTACACCTTC.